This T cell receptor (beta chain) was identified during a study of blood T cell repertoires in COVID-19. On the study more broadly: Sites in the United States, Italy and Spain provided acute and convalescent COVID-19 samples. The cDNA or gDNA used as material had been derived from T cells, B-cell-depleted T cells, or PBMCs.

The V and J ends lost 1 base and 2 bases respectively, with 8 bases between them. This CDR3 is built from 14 residues. Germline V gives CDR1 LNHDA, CDR2 SQIVND (reference sequence). This clone came up once. Authors' data handling: It was from reference gene primer amplification that nucleated cell counts were estimated. The assay was immunoSEQ multiplex PCR, and TCRdb's table has in-frame clones only and misses some. The V and J calls and the clone size are those of that table, but D and trimming were determined from the DNA. The repertoire consists of about 30,000 clones, with around 88% occurring once and the leading ten covering approximately 24%.

V gene TRBV19 combines with J gene TRBJ2-5; no definite D call. The sequence was collected from a human donor in a cohort sampled during active COVID-19. The specimen sequenced was peripheral blood. As DNA, the CDR3 is TGTGCCAGTAGTATAGCACGAGATCAAGAGACCCAGTACTTC. Translation gives CASSIARDQETQYF.